This T cell receptor (beta chain) was recovered during a study of control samples from healthy donors and cancer patients. Profiled with immunoSEQ multiplex PCR; TCRdb holds only in-frame clones, not every one. This sample has 150,000 to 200,000 clones; approximately 94% occur once, and the top ten carry approximately 1.4%. V was trimmed by 0 bases and J by 4 bases, leaving 16 bases between them. The germline CDR1 and CDR2 sequences are SGHRS and YFSETQ. This CDR3 has 16 residues. The rearrangement uses TRBV5-1 and TRBJ1-2, with D perhaps TRBD1 (5 bases). The sequenced sample consisted of blood. This clonotype was sampled from a young man in good health. CDR3 loop: CASSLASGREVYGYTF. CDR3 DNA sequence: TGCGCCAGCAGCTTGGCCTCAGGCAGGGAGGTCTATGGCTACACCTTC. Based on the CDR3 plus reference TRBV5-1 and TRBJ1-2, the full variable domain is KAGVTQTPRYLIKTRGQQVTLSCSPISGHRSVSWYQQTPGQGLQFLFEYFSETQRNKGNFPGRFSGRQFSNSRSEMNVSTLELGDSALYLCASSLASGREVYGYTFGSGTRLTVV.